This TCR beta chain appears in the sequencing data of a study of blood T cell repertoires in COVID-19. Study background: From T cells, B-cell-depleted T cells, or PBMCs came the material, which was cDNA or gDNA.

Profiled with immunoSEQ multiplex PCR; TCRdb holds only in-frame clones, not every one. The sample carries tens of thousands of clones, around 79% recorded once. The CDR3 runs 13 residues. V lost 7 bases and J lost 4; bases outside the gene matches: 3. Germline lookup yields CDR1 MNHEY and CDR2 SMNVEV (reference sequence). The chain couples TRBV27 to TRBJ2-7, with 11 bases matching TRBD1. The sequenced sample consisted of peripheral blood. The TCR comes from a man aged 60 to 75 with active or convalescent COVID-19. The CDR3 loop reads CASMDRGRYEQYF. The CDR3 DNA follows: TGTGCCAGCATGGACAGGGGGCGGTACGAGCAGTACTTC.